This T cell receptor (beta chain) came from a study of PD-L1 blockade in urothelial cancer (dated by TCRdb to 2017 to 2019). Regarding the complete study: Every patient began therapy in the mid-2010s and was given atezolizumab 1,200 mg intravenously every 3 weeks. About nine tenths of the roughly 29 patients were identified as males with urothelial cancer of bladder origin, and a prior smoking history was reported by 18 of 29 patients. Patients had an ECOG performance status of 0 or 1 and had received between 0 and 3 prior chemotherapy regimens. Blood samples were analyzed at 3 weeks after treatment start (second dose) and at 6 weeks after treatment start. A median of roughly 140,000 T cells and roughly 80,000 unique TCRs was obtained from blood samples, and a median clonality of 0.080 was observed. Somatic, immune and clinical correlates of response to PD-L1 blockade with atezolizumab in urothelial cancer were the focus of an exploratory multi-omic analysis. TCR sequencing covered pretreatment tumor samples and matched, serially collected peripheral blood taken before and after atezolizumab treatment. Durable clinical benefit meant progression-free survival longer than 6 months, and TCR features were also tested against progression-free and overall survival. Whole exome sequencing and RNA sequencing of pretreatment tumors were performed alongside TCR sequencing in the same patients. Durable clinical benefit was achieved by nine patients and was not achieved by 20 patients. Around 29 patients had pretreatment blood TCR-seq, around 25 had at least one posttreatment blood collection, and around 25 had tumor TCR-seq.

Summary of the overall study and its limitations: Greater expansion of tumor-associated TCR clones in peripheral blood 3 weeks after the start of treatment was observed in patients with durable benefit (n of about 20, p = 0.022). Because of the small sample size (n ≈ 29) and the many exploratory analyses performed, the results are intended to be regarded as hypothesis-generating. A pretreatment peripheral blood TCR clonality below the median was linked to improved progression-free and overall survival.

Of note for this clone: The antigen this receptor binds is unknown. Per-base qualities were not stored, and no clone one base away is much larger.

Synthetic TCR analog templates were spiked into each PCR to estimate absolute template abundance from read counts. TCRbeta CDR3 regions were amplified from genomic DNA with bias-controlled V and J gene primers using the immunoSEQ assay. Rearranged TCRbeta segments were sequenced at approximately 20X coverage. In the paper's pipeline: Clustering was used to correct sequencing errors, and CDR3s were annotated against IMGT to assign V, D and J genes. Out-of-frame and stop-codon sequences were excluded, and only productive TCRbeta rearrangements were used in downstream analyses. Clonality was computed as one minus Shannon entropy normalized by the log of the number of unique productive sequences. Fisher's exact test with Benjamini-Hochberg correction, at a threshold of adjusted p below 0.01, was used to find clones that differed between time points or between blood and tumor. TCRdb took this table from immuneACCESS and kept in-frame rearrangements with V and J called. Such tables lack part of the clones; where checked against another copy, unresolved V genes explain under half of the gap, and the rest is unexplained. D and trimming were read from the DNA, whereas the V and J calls and clone size are those reported in that table. The sample table contains 100,000 to 150,000 clones; only one count was recorded for approximately 85% of them. The ten biggest clones cover around 2.4% of the sample.

The CDR3 starts with the cysteine, ends with the phenylalanine, and has 11 residues. This entry keeps only the CDR3 DNA: 33 bases, framed from base 1. From the germline V gene, CDR1 is SNHLY and CDR2 is FYNNEI. V is cut by 8 bases and J by 8 bases, and the space between the germline ends is 10 bases. The time point tag for this specimen amounts to: peripheral blood 6 weeks after treatment start. A total of 25 to 30 patients with locally advanced or metastatic urothelial carcinoma, treated at Memorial Sloan Kettering on a trial protocol, made up the cohort. Peripheral blood mononuclear cells were collected from each patient pretreatment and during treatment, giving between 1 and 8 total time points per patient. The Qiagen DNeasy Blood extraction kit was used to purify genomic DNA from total PBMCs and from tumor samples. PBMCs were collected pretreatment and during treatment and were isolated and stored as previously described.

The sample consisted of PBMCs, taken around atezolizumab (anti-PD-L1) treatment. The sequence is built from TRBV2 and TRBJ2-1, with no reliable assignment of the D segment. The TCR sequence derives from a man aged 45-65 years with urothelial cancer. The DNA is TGTGCCAGCTCGTTGGCCCATGAGCAGTTCTTC. The resulting protein is CASSLAHEQFF.